The subject of this entry is one T cell receptor beta chain. As yet, its antigen is unknown. The same CDR3 is also encoded by other DNA sequences in this sample. This record belongs to a study of shared clonotypes between healthy human individuals. About the study: For every donor, three CD4 naive, three CD4 memory, two CD8 naive and one CD8 memory plates were used.

Naive-designated CD8 cells lacked CD45RO, were positively enriched for CCR7, and omitted terminally differentiated effector memory CD45RA+ cells. The CDR3 consists of 13 residues. V lost 0 bases and J lost 3, with 7 bases in between. Germline CDR1 and CDR2: SGDLS and YYNGEE. Study-level points and caveats: Since donors were few, the genetic and exposure-history diversity represented was limited.

Data came from immunoSEQ multiplex PCR; TCRdb stores just in-frame clones and leaves some out. This table holds some 2,000,000 clones, about 95% found once. This chain joins TRBV9 and TRBJ2-7; no clear D gene. Sample: naive CD8+ T cells sorted from blood. The TCR was taken from a young man in good health. CDR3 sequence reads: CASSVEASYEQYF. DNA of the CDR3: TGTGCCAGCAGCGTAGAGGCTAGCTACGAGCAGTACTTC.